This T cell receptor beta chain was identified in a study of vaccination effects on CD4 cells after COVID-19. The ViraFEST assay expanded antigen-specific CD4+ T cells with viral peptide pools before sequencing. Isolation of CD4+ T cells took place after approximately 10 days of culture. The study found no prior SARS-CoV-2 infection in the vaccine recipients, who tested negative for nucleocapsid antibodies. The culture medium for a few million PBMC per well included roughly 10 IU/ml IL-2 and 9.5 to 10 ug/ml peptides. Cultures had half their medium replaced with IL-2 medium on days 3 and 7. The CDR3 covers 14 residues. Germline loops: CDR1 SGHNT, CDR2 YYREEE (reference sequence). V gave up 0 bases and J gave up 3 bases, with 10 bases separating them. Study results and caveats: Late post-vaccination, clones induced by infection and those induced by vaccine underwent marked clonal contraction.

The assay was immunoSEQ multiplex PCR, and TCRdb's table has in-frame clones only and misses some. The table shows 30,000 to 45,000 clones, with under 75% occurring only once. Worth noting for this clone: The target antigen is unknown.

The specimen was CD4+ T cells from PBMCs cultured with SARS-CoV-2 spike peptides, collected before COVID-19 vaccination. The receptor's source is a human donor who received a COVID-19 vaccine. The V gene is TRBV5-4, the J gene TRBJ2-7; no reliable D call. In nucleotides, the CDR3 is TGTGCCAGCAGCTTGGCTGCAGGAGTCTACGAGCAGTACTTC. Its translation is CASSLAAGVYEQYF. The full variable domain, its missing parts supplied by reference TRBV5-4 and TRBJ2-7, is ETGVTQSPTHLIKTRGQQVTLRCSSQSGHNTVSWYQQALGQGPQFIFQYYREEENGRGNFPPRFSGLQFPNYSSELNVNALELDDSALYLCASSLAAGVYEQYFGPGTRLTVT.